This T cell receptor beta chain was sequenced in a study of blood T cell repertoires in COVID-19. This clone was observed at least ten times. The protocol was immunoSEQ multiplex PCR, while the TCRdb copy is restricted to in-frame clones and leaves out a portion. The data hold 250,000 or so clones, with just under 85% observed a single time. This receptor was obtained from a woman in her fifties or sixties with active or convalescent COVID-19. The sequenced sample was peripheral blood.

This CDR3 reads CASKAPVGLAIDTQYF. Here the CDR3 DNA reads TGTGCCAGCAAGGCACCGGTTGGGCTAGCGATAGATACGCAGTATTTT. This chain joins TRBV2 and TRBJ2-3, with D tentatively TRBD2 (6 bases). The V and J ends lost 7 bases and 5 bases respectively, with 22 bases between them. The germline gives CDR1 SNHLY, CDR2 FYNNEI. This CDR3 spans 16 amino acids.